This section outlines one TCR beta chain sequence together with its context. Clones were sequenced by immunoSEQ multiplex PCR, and TCRdb holds only the in-frame ones, with some missing. Of 2 million to 2.5 million clones listed, 90% to 95% are singletons. This CDR3 contains 19 residues. J was trimmed by 1 base and V by 4 bases; bases with no gene match: 9. From germline, CDR1 is MGHRA and CDR2 YSYEKL. The entry originates in a study of shared clonotypes between healthy human individuals. Sequenced: naive CD4+ T cells from PBMCs. Described subset: CD45RA+ positively selected. This sequence originates from a man aged 18 to 29 in good health. Some clones in this sample may be carry-over from other donors' samples. V and J are TRBV4-1 and TRBJ2-6; 11 nucleotides line up with TRBD2. The CDR3, as DNA: TGCGCCAGCAGCCTGGACCCGGGACTAGCGGATTCTGGGGCCAACGTCCTGACTTTC. Its translation is CASSLDPGLADSGANVLTF.